Listed below are T cell receptor beta chains from one sample, sequenced in a study of blood T cell repertoires in COVID-19. This table comes from immunoSEQ multiplex PCR, and its TCRdb copy is limited to in-frame clones, with some not included. The sample lists fewer than 20,000 clones, about 81% seen once, with around 13% in the top ten. Specimen: peripheral blood. The receptors here all came from a man in his forties or fifties with active or convalescent COVID-19. CDR3s include the opening cysteine and the closing phenylalanine or tryptophan. D genes are given only for firm matches. The size of a clone is reported for some rows only, either as once, few or many, or as a class for expanded clones.

DNA: TGCGCCAGCAGTGAGTATCCCAATGATGAGCAGTTCTTC
CDR3: CASSEYPNDEQFF
V: TRBV10-1
D: .
size: .
J: TRBJ2-1

DNA: TGTGCCACCAGCAGAGATGGGGGGGTGTTGGAGACCCAGTACTTC
CDR3: CATSRDGGVLETQYF
V: TRBV15
D: TRBD2
size: .
J: TRBJ2-5

DNA: TGTGCCAGTAGTCTAGGGAGCACAGGGAACACTGAAGCTTTCTTT
CDR3: CASSLGSTGNTEAFF
V: TRBV19
D: .
size: .
J: TRBJ1-1

DNA: TGTGCCTGGAGTGTACCGGTGGGGGCCGGGGCCAACGTCCTGACTTTC
CDR3: CAWSVPVGAGANVLTF
V: TRBV30
D: .
size: .
J: TRBJ2-6

DNA: TGTGCCAGTAGTATAGGGAGGGACAGGTTAGCCAAAAACATTCAGTACTTC
CDR3: CASSIGRDRLAKNIQYF
V: TRBV19
D: TRBD1
size: hyperexpanded
J: TRBJ2-4

DNA: TGTGCCAGCAGTCGGGACAGGGGCACTGAAGCTTTCTTT
CDR3: CASSRDRGTEAFF
V: TRBV6-6
D: TRBD1
size: .
J: TRBJ1-1

DNA: TGTGCCAGCAGCTTAGCCCCTAGAACAGGGGGCGAGGGTCTGAAAGCTTTCTTT
CDR3: CASSLAPRTGGEGLKAFF
V: TRBV7-2
D: TRBD1
size: .
J: TRBJ1-1

DNA: TGTGCCAGCAGCCCCAGACTAGCGGGGGGTTACAATGAGCAGTTCTTC
CDR3: CASSPRLAGGYNEQFF
V: TRBV9
D: TRBD2
size: .
J: TRBJ2-1

DNA: TGTGCCAGCAGTGAATGGGACAATCCCGGAAACATTCAGTACTTC
CDR3: CASSEWDNPGNIQYF
V: TRBV2
D: .
size: .
J: TRBJ2-4

DNA: TGTGCCAGTAGTCCCATGACAGGAACAGGAGAAAAACTGTTTTTT
CDR3: CASSPMTGTGEKLFF
V: TRBV19
D: .
size: .
J: TRBJ1-4

DNA: TGTGCCAGCAGTGAGGCTGTTTACACCTTC
CDR3: CASSEAVYTF
V: TRBV2
D: .
size: .
J: TRBJ1-2

DNA: TGTGCCAGCAGGGAGGACAGTCCCTACGAGCAGTACTTC
CDR3: CASREDSPYEQYF
V: TRBV25-1
D: .
size: .
J: TRBJ2-7

DNA: TGTGCCAGCACCGACCCGGGGGTACGAGCTTTCTTT
CDR3: CASTDPGVRAFF
V: TRBV7-8
D: .
size: .
J: TRBJ1-1

DNA: TGCGCCAGCAGCCCATTAGGCCGACAGGGGAGCTACGAGCAGTACTTC
CDR3: CASSPLGRQGSYEQYF
V: TRBV4-1
D: TRBD1
size: .
J: TRBJ2-7

DNA: TGTGCCAGCAGCAAAGTGTCCCGCGAGACAGGTAGCCCATTCAACTACGAGCAGTACTTC
CDR3: CASSKVSRETGSPFNYEQYF
V: TRBV21-1
D: .
size: .
J: TRBJ2-7

DNA: TGTGCCAGCAGTTCGGCAGGGTTTTCACCCCTCCACTTT
CDR3: CASSSAGFSPLHF
V: TRBV28
D: .
size: .
J: TRBJ1-6

DNA: TGTGCCAGCAACCCCGGCGGGACAGTACTCAATCAGCCCCAGCATTTT
CDR3: CASNPGGTVLNQPQHF
V: TRBV6-6
D: TRBD1
size: .
J: TRBJ1-5